These 2 T cell receptor beta chains share one sample of origin, sequenced in a study of T cells in Graves' hyperthyroidism and ophthalmopathy (dated by TCRdb to about 2019). The library was prepared using multiplex PCR. Sequenced on an Illumina HiSeq 2000. Amplification of TCR beta CDR3 regions was carried out from RNA transcripts. A first-round RT-PCR of the TCR CDR3 used the HTBI primer set with the Qiagen OneStep RT-PCR kit. The public reads were quality trimmed at Q25 with fastp and then assembled into clones with MiXCR by TCRdb, keeping productive beta chains. When rows share a CDR3 protein, they turn into one entry using the most common DNA and genes. The sample table holds 550,000 to 700,000 distinct CDR3 sequences, of which 14% to 15% were seen once. The ten largest clones represent approximately 4.2% of the sample. Sample: blood. All receptors come from a woman in her forties with Graves' ophthalmopathy.

The chain links TRBV29-1 to TRBJ2-5; no firm D call. The CDR3 is made up of 13 amino acids. V dropped 6 bases and J dropped 1 base, with 12 bases sitting between them. Germline assignment: CDR1 SQVTM and CDR2 ANQGSEA. This chain's CDR3 is CSVKTRAQETQYF. CDR3 nucleotide sequence: TGCAGCGTGAAGACTCGTGCCCAAGAGACCCAGTACTTC.

This clonotype has a handful of counts. The chain employs TRBV18 and TRBJ1-1; D gene uncertain. Germline V gene data show CDR1 as KGHSH and CDR2 as LQKENI. The CDR3 consists of 13 residues. Trimming left V 1 base short and J 4 bases short, with 7 bases between. As DNA, the CDR3 is TGTGCCAGCTCACCACGAAGGGTCACTGAAGCTTTCTTT. Protein: CASSPRRVTEAFF.